One and the same sample provided the 9 T cell receptor beta chains below, sequenced in a study of PD-L1 blockade in urothelial cancer. Generated by immunoSEQ multiplex PCR, the TCRdb table keeps only in-frame clones and is missing some. The sample yields 85,000 to 100,000 clones, 85% to 95% seen once. Source: PBMCs, taken around atezolizumab (anti-PD-L1) treatment. Source of these receptors: a man between 60 and 75 years old with urothelial cancer.

The chain combines TRBV21-1 with TRBJ1-1; the table's D gene call, TRBD1, was not cross checked with the DNA. TRBV21-1 is an annotated pseudogene. The CDR3 extends over 17 amino acids. The CDR3 DNA reads as TGTGCCAGCAGCAAAGGGGCAGGGCATTCCCCGAACACTGAAGCTTTCTTT. This codes for CASSKGAGHSPNTEAFF.

The chain uses TRBV4-2 and TRBJ2-7; TRBD1 agrees at 10 bases. V was clipped by 3 bases and J by 1 base; unmatched bases: 6. Germline V lookup: CDR1 LGHNA, CDR2 YNFKEQ. This CDR3 is 16 amino acids long. CDR3 loop: CASSHAGTGASYEQYF. CDR3 coding DNA: TGTGCCAGCAGCCACGCCGGGACAGGGGCTTCCTACGAGCAGTACTTC.

This clone was found once. The chain carries TRBV19 and TRBJ2-5, with a tentative D call TRBD1 (6 bases). The CDR3 runs 13 residues. Germline CDR1 is LNHDA and CDR2 is SQIVND (reference sequence). Trimming cost V 5 bases and J 5 bases, with 12 bases left between them. The CDR3 DNA reads TGTGCCAGTAGTTTAACAGGGTGGGAGACCCAGTACTTC. Protein: CASSLTGWETQYF.

The genes are TRBV6-1 and TRBJ1-1; a possible D gene is TRBD1 (5 bases). The germline V gene encodes CDR1 MNHNS and CDR2 SASEGT. V shed 4 bases and J shed 3 bases, with 12 bases lying between them. The CDR3 has 14 amino acids. CDR3 loop: CASSGRVRDTEAFF. In nucleotides, the CDR3 is TGTGCCAGCAGTGGCAGGGTGCGCGACACTGAAGCTTTCTTT.

V is TRBV2 and J is TRBJ2-2; D is unresolved. Germline CDR1 SNHLY, CDR2 FYNNEI. Trimming took 6 bases from V and 5 from J, leaving 13 bases between them. There are 14 residues in the CDR3. The CDR3 protein is CASSLDTATGELFF. DNA for the CDR3: TGTGCCAGCAGCCTTGACACTGCTACCGGGGAGCTGTTTTTT.

The gene calls are TRBV5-1 and TRBJ1-3, with D perhaps matching TRBD1 (5 bases). Germline lookup yields CDR1 SGHRS and CDR2 YFSETQ. This CDR3 has 17 residues. Trimming cost V 4 bases and J 0 bases, with 17 bases left between them. This CDR3 reads CASSGTPDIYSGNTIYF. CDR3 in DNA: TGCGCCAGCAGCGGCACCCCGGACATATACTCTGGAAACACCATATATTTT.

This chain joins TRBV6-1 and TRBJ1-4; D might be TRBD1 (6 bases). Trimming removed 6 bases at V and 8 bases at J, with 16 bases between. The CDR3 has 14 amino acids. The germline CDR1 and CDR2 sequences are MNHNS and SASEGT. DNA of the CDR3: TGTGCCAGCAGCTACAGGGCCCGTGACGAAAAACTGTTTTTT. It specifies CASSYRARDEKLFF.

V usage is TRBV5-1 and J usage is TRBJ2-4; 7 nucleotides align to TRBD1. This CDR3 has 16 amino acids. Germline assignment: CDR1 SGHRS and CDR2 YFSETQ. The J segment lost 2 bases and the V segment lost 0 bases, leaving 5 bases of the junction unmatched. The CDR3 DNA is TGCGCCAGCAGCTTGGGAACGACAGGGACCAAAAACATTCAGTACTTC. Translation: CASSLGTTGTKNIQYF.

The V and J genes are TRBV2 and TRBJ2-7; possibly TRBD2 for D (5 bases). The CDR3 extends over 14 amino acids. Germline CDR1 SNHLY, CDR2 FYNNEI. Trimming took 2 bases from V and 3 from J, leaving 11 bases between them. The CDR3 region is CASSENGLNYEQYF. CDR3 coding DNA: TGTGCCAGCAGTGAAAATGGACTGAACTACGAGCAGTACTTC.